The 24 T cell receptor beta chains in this list originate from one sample, sequenced in a study of T cell responses to AZD1222 COVID-19 vaccine listed by TCRdb under 2021. The time point label, as the study defines it: about 28 days (+/-7) after the second vaccine dose. The library was made by the immunoSEQ multiplex PCR assay. This immuneACCESS table, as held by TCRdb, lists in-frame sequences with V and J called but not all clones. Of the missing ones, under half trace to an unresolved V gene in checked studies; the others have no known cause. The sample has around 120,000 clones on record, about 90% of them singletons. Under 9% of the sample is taken by the ten largest. Sequenced here: peripheral blood, sampled 28 days after the second AZD1222 dose. These TCRs come from an adult who received the AZD1222 COVID-19 vaccine.

The chain employs TRBV20-1 and TRBJ2-1, with no clear D. This CDR3 has 12 residues. Looked up from germline, CDR1 is DFQATT and CDR2 is SNEGSKA (reference sequence). The ends were cut back, 3 bases at V and 3 bases at J, with 6 bases in the middle. This CDR3 is CSASDLYNEQFF. CDR3 nucleotides: TGCAGTGCTAGTGACCTCTACAATGAGCAGTTCTTC.

This chain joins TRBV28 and TRBJ1-5, with D possibly being TRBD1 (5 bases). The CDR3 sequence is 14 residues long. From germline, CDR1 is MDHEN and CDR2 SYDVKM. V gave up 3 bases and J gave up 10 bases, with 16 bases separating them. DNA of the CDR3: TGTGCCAGCAGTTTCGGGGGACGGAATAGACCCCAGCATTTT. Translation gives CASSFGGRNRPQHF. Variable domain in full (rest from reference TRBV28 and TRBJ1-5): DVKVTQSSRYLVKRTGEKVFLECVQDMDHENMFWYRQDPGLGLRLIYFSYDVKMKEKGDIPEGYSVSREKKERFSLILESASTNQTSMYLCASSFGGRNRPQHFGDGTRLSIL.

V is TRBV7-8 and J is TRBJ1-3, with 7 bases that match TRBD1. CDR1 and CDR2 (germline): SGHVS, FQNEAQ. The CDR3 is made up of 13 amino acids. Unmatched junction bases numbered 6, after V lost 5 bases and J lost 8 bases. In DNA, the CDR3 is TGTGCCAGCAGCACTCAGGGGGAAGACACCATATATTTT. Translating gives CASSTQGEDTIYF.

The chain is built from TRBV29-1 and TRBJ1-1; D unresolved. The V end lost 5 bases, the J end lost 6 bases, and 10 bases lay between the germline ends. CDR3 size: 11 residues. Per germline, CDR1 SQVTM and CDR2 ANQGSEA. For the CDR3, the DNA is TGCAGCGTTTTGGAATACTCTGAAGCTTTCTTT. This codes for CSVLEYSEAFF.

For this clone: A much larger clone sits a single nucleotide away, making a read error possible. This chain links TRBV6-6 with TRBJ1-2, with D unclear. V was shortened by 5 bases and J by 1 base, with 8 bases between the two germline ends. Germline loops: CDR1 MNHNY, CDR2 SVGAGI (reference sequence). The CDR3 covers 13 residues. CDR3 sequence reads: CASSPDGNYGYTF. In nucleotides, the CDR3 is TGTGCCAGCAGTCCGGACGGTAACTATGGCTACACCTTC.

On this clone itself: Compared with germline, one end of the junction differs, possibly owing to a read error. The CDR3 nucleotides are TGTGCCAGCAGTTACGAGGCAGGGCCAAACCAGGAGACCCAGTACTTC. Its translation is CASSYEAGPNQETQYF. The chain is built from TRBV6-6 and TRBJ2-5, with a weak D call TRBD1 (5 bases). This CDR3 comprises 16 residues. Germline V gene data show CDR1 as MNHNY and CDR2 as SVGAGI (reference sequence).

The genes are TRBV6-6 and TRBJ2-3; 7 bases fit TRBD1. Germline V CDR1 and CDR2: MNHNY, SVGAGI (reference sequence). The CDR3 runs 15 residues. V lost 5 bases, J lost 3 bases, and 8 bases stayed unmatched. CDR3 sequence (DNA): TGTGCCAGCAGTCAAGAGGGGGCCAGGACAGATACGCAGTATTTT. Its translation is CASSQEGARTDTQYF.

This sequence joins TRBV3-1 (or the pseudogene TRBV3-2) and TRBJ2-1; a weak D match, TRBD2 (5 bases). From germline, CDR1 is LGHDT and CDR2 YNNKEL (reference sequence). V was trimmed by 3 bases and J by 11 bases, leaving 14 bases between them. The CDR3 loop spans 13 amino acids. CDR3 sequence: CASSQTTGSKQFF. Written as DNA, the CDR3 is TGTGCCAGCAGCCAGACAACGGGGTCGAAGCAGTTCTTC.

The rearrangement links TRBV25-1 to TRBJ1-6, with D hard to call. With 4 bases removed from V and 6 bases from J, the gap between germline ends came to 7 bases. This CDR3 has 13 residues. CDR1 is MGHDK and CDR2 is SYGVNS in the germline V gene. This CDR3 reads CASSGLGNSPLHF. The CDR3 region has the DNA TGTGCCAGCAGTGGATTGGGTAATTCACCCCTCCACTTT.

The rearrangement uses TRBV3-1 (or the pseudogene TRBV3-2) and TRBJ2-3; the match to TRBD2 covers 8 bases. CDR3 size: 16 residues. After removal of 4 bases from V and 3 bases from J, the junction contained 9 bases not matched to a gene. Germline CDR1 and CDR2: LGHDT and YNNKEL (reference sequence). Here the CDR3 DNA reads TGTGCCAGCAGCCGGGGGGTGGGACTAGTAACAGATACGCAGTATTTT. Its protein product is CASSRGVGLVTDTQYF.

This clone was seen a few times. CDR3 in amino acids: CASSLTLGADTQYF. Written as DNA, the CDR3 is TGTGCCAGCAGCTTAACCCTGGGCGCAGATACGCAGTATTTT. This chain joins TRBV7-9 and TRBJ2-3; no firm D call. V was clipped by 2 bases and J by 4 bases, with 10 bases between them. The CDR3 extends over 14 amino acids. Germline assignment: CDR1 SEHNR and CDR2 FQNEAQ (reference sequence).

The rearrangement links TRBV5-1 to TRBJ1-3, with D perhaps matching TRBD1 (5 bases). V was shortened by 4 bases and J by 1 base, with 12 bases between the two germline ends. The germline V gene encodes CDR1 SGHRS and CDR2 YFSETQ. This CDR3 has 15 residues. The CDR3 sequence is CASSPRAGSGNTIYF. DNA of the CDR3: TGCGCCAGCAGCCCCCGGGCAGGGTCTGGAAACACCATATATTTT.

The chain links TRBV5-4 to TRBJ1-1; D call uncertain. The CDR3 loop spans 14 amino acids. Looked up from germline, CDR1 is SGHNT and CDR2 is YYREEE (reference sequence). V was pared by 4 bases and J by 4 bases, with 14 bases between. The CDR3 is CASSLPPHSTEAFF. CDR3 DNA sequence: TGTGCCAGCAGCCTTCCCCCACATTCCACTGAAGCTTTCTTT.

This chain uses TRBV5-5 with TRBJ2-7; TRBD1 or TRBD2 may be the D gene (5 bases each). The CDR3 consists of 13 residues. The germline CDR1 and CDR2 sequences are SGHKS and YYEKEE (reference sequence). The ends were cut back, 4 bases at V and 7 bases at J, with 15 bases in the middle. DNA for the CDR3: TGTGCCAGCAGCACCGGGACCCTGGTAGAGCAGTACTTC. Protein product: CASSTGTLVEQYF.

The gene calls are TRBV3-1 (or the pseudogene TRBV3-2) and TRBJ1-1, with 10 bases that match TRBD1. The CDR3 has 18 amino acids. Trimming cost V 2 bases and J 2 bases; bases outside gene matches: 11. Germline-derived CDR1 and CDR2 are LGHDT and YNNKEL (reference sequence). The CDR3 region has the DNA TGTGCCAGCAGCCAACGATGGGGGACAGGGGTTAGTAACACTGAAGCTTTCTTT. Amino acids: CASSQRWGTGVSNTEAFF.

The chain employs TRBV6-2 or TRBV6-3 and TRBJ2-7; perhaps TRBD1 as D (5 bases). This CDR3 is 12 amino acids long. Germline loops: CDR1 MNHEY, CDR2 SVGEGT. V lost 4 bases and J lost 1, with 5 bases in between. Written as DNA, the CDR3 is TGTGCCAGCAGTTCAGGGTCCTACGAGCAGTACTTC. Translation gives CASSSGSYEQYF.

The chain carries TRBV6-5 and TRBJ2-7, with D perhaps given as TRBD1 or TRBD2 (5 bases each). V lost 2 bases and J lost 6, with 14 bases in between. The CDR3 contains 14 residues. CDR1 is MNHEY, CDR2 SVGAGI, per germline. CDR3 residues: CASSYRQGRVEQYF. The CDR3 nucleotides read TGTGCCAGCAGTTACCGCCAGGGACGTGTCGAGCAGTACTTC.

The rearrangement joins TRBV21-1 to TRBJ1-2; TRBD1, as called in the table, went unchecked against the DNA. TRBV21-1 is a pseudogene segment. The CDR3 is 18 residues long. The CDR3 sequence is CASSGQGGKSGVWYGYTF. In DNA form, the CDR3 reads TGTGCCAGCAGCGGACAGGGAGGGAAAAGCGGGGTATGGTATGGCTACACCTTC.

The V call is TRBV7-2, the J call TRBJ1-1; D remains ambiguous. The CDR3 has 14 amino acids. V was trimmed by 5 bases and J by 1 base, leaving 11 bases between them. The germline V gene encodes CDR1 SGHTA and CDR2 FQGNSA. CDR3 loop: CASSPPSRNTEAFF. CDR3 DNA sequence: TGTGCCAGCAGCCCCCCGTCCCGGAACACTGAAGCTTTCTTT.

The CDR3 loop is CASSHGGVHTEAFF. The CDR3 DNA reads as TGTGCCAGCAGCCACGGAGGAGTACACACTGAAGCTTTCTTT. The chain is built from TRBV3-1 (or the pseudogene TRBV3-2) and TRBJ1-1; D gene unclear. Per the germline V gene, CDR1 is LGHDT and CDR2 is YNNKEL (reference sequence). The V end was cut by 3 bases, the J end by 3 bases, with 11 bases between. This CDR3 has 14 amino acids.

This chain uses TRBV2 with TRBJ2-2; D uncertain. Germline assignment: CDR1 SNHLY and CDR2 FYNNEI. Trimming removed 6 bases at V and 0 bases at J, with 11 bases between. CDR3 length: 15 amino acids. In nucleotides, the CDR3 is TGTGCCAGCAGCGAACCTGGGGCGAACACCGGGGAGCTGTTTTTT. Translating gives CASSEPGANTGELFF.

The gene calls are TRBV6-5 and TRBJ1-1; weak D call: TRBD1 (5 bases). Between the trimmed V and J ends, which lost 3 bases and 0 bases, there was a span of 8 bases. CDR1 and CDR2 (germline): MNHEY, SVGAGI. This CDR3 spans 14 amino acids. The CDR3 loop reads CASSYLQVNTEAFF. The CDR3 DNA sequence: TGTGCCAGCAGTTATTTACAGGTGAACACTGAAGCTTTCTTT.

V is TRBV28 and J is TRBJ1-2; D might be TRBD1 (5 bases). The CDR3 runs 14 residues. Per germline, CDR1 MDHEN and CDR2 SYDVKM. The V end was cut by 4 bases, the J end by 8 bases, with 17 bases between. The CDR3 is CASSSRGGGVGYTF. In DNA form, the CDR3 reads TGTGCCAGCAGTTCTCGCGGGGGTGGAGTCGGCTACACCTTC.

V and J are TRBV28 and TRBJ1-2; D not resolved. With 6 bases removed from V and 3 bases from J, the gap between germline ends came to 8 bases. Germline CDR1 and CDR2: MDHEN and SYDVKM. The CDR3 loop spans 12 amino acids. The CDR3 reads CASRRRYYGYTF. CDR3 coding DNA: TGTGCCAGCAGAAGACGGTACTATGGCTACACCTTC.